Listed below are T cell receptor beta chains from one sample, sequenced in a study of blood T cell repertoires in COVID-19. The repertoire was sequenced with immunoSEQ multiplex PCR; TCRdb's copy has only in-frame clones and lacks some. The sample lists some 260,000 clones; around 84% were seen once. Sequences were obtained from PBMCs or T cells enriched from blood (not recorded which). These receptors originate from a young man with acute COVID-19. Both conserved end residues are part of each CDR3. The D gene is left open where the match is weak. Part of the rows lack a size; the others show once, few, many or a class for expanded clones.

TGTGCCAGCCGAGCGGGGGGCACAGATACGCAGTATTTT	CASRAGGTDTQYF	TRBV27	TRBJ2-3	TRBD2	NA
TGCGCCAGCAGCGGGCTCGGGACACCAAAAGGGTATTTT	CASSGLGTPKGYF	TRBV4-1	TRBJ2-3	NA	NA
TGCGCCAGCAGCCTGGAAGGGAGTTCACCCCTCCACTTT	CASSLEGSSPLHF	TRBV5-1	TRBJ1-6	NA	NA
TGTGCCTGGAGCGGGACAGGGGGGTCCTACAATGAGCAGTTCTTC	CAWSGTGGSYNEQFF	TRBV30	TRBJ2-1	TRBD1	few
TGTGCCAGCAGCTCGGGGGGCGGAGTAAACACTGAAGCTTTCTTT	CASSSGGGVNTEAFF	TRBV7-2	TRBJ1-1	NA	NA
TGTGCCAGCAGCGTAGCATGGACTAGCGGGAGCATAAATGAGCAGTTCTTC	CASSVAWTSGSINEQFF	TRBV9	TRBJ2-1	TRBD2	NA
TGTGCCAGCATGGCAGGACTGAGCTCTGGAAACACCATATATTTT	CASMAGLSSGNTIYF	TRBV27	TRBJ1-3	NA	few
TGTGCCAGCAGTCTCCTCCCCGACGGGACAGTCTCGGGCGGCTACACCTTC	CASSLLPDGTVSGGYTF	TRBV27	TRBJ1-2	TRBD1	NA
TGTGCCAGCAGCTCGGGACAGGGAAACACCATATATTTT	CASSSGQGNTIYF	TRBV11-1	TRBJ1-3	TRBD1	NA
TGTGCCAGCAGTTTATTTGGGACAGGCGTCGGCTACACCTTC	CASSLFGTGVGYTF	TRBV28	TRBJ1-2	TRBD1	once
TGTGCCAGCAGGGCAGAGGGTGAGCAGTTCTTC	CASRAEGEQFF	TRBV12-3/TRBV12-4	TRBJ2-1	NA	NA
TGTGCCAGCAGTTCGGGGGGGTATCAGCCCCAGCATTTT	CASSSGGYQPQHF	TRBV9	TRBJ1-5	NA	NA
TGCGCCAGCAGCCTGGGACAGGGGAGAGGAAAACTGTTTTTT	CASSLGQGRGKLFF	TRBV5-1	TRBJ1-4	TRBD1	few
TGTGCCAGCGCTCAACTAGACAGGGCGAACACTGAAGCTTTCTTT	CASAQLDRANTEAFF	TRBV9	TRBJ1-1	TRBD1	NA
TGTGCCAGCAGCCTCAGGACAGGGGTGGCTTTCTTT	CASSLRTGVAFF	TRBV13	TRBJ1-1	TRBD1	once
TGTGCCAGCAGCTTACCGTTGAACACTGAAGCTTTCTTT	CASSLPLNTEAFF	TRBV7-9	TRBJ1-1	NA	once
TGTGCCAGCAGTTTGCGGGGGATGTATGGCTACACCTTC	CASSLRGMYGYTF	TRBV28	TRBJ1-2	NA	NA
TGCGCCAGCAGTGAGTCGGTAGCGGGAGGAGATACGCAGTATTTT	CASSESVAGGDTQYF	TRBV10-2	TRBJ2-3	TRBD2	NA
TGTGCCAGTAGTATAAACTCAGGGTTAGGTGAGCAGTTCTTC	CASSINSGLGEQFF	TRBV19	TRBJ2-1	NA	NA
TGTGCCACCGAGAACATAGCGGGAGGGGAACATGAGCAGTTCTTC	CATENIAGGEHEQFF	TRBV15	TRBJ2-1	TRBD2	NA
TGTGCCAGCAGCTTCGCGCCTGGGGGCGGCACTGAAGCTTTCTTT	CASSFAPGGGTEAFF	TRBV5-8	TRBJ1-1	NA	NA
TGTGCCAGCAGCCAATCCCAGGGGGACATTCAGTACTTC	CASSQSQGDIQYF	TRBV4-2	TRBJ2-4	TRBD1	NA
TGTGCCAGCAGTTACTCGACCGGGGTCTATGGCTACACCTTC	CASSYSTGVYGYTF	TRBV6-2/TRBV6-3	TRBJ1-2	NA	NA
TGTGCCACCAGCAGAGGCAGGGGAACTGAAGCTTTCTTT	CATSRGRGTEAFF	TRBV15	TRBJ1-1	NA	NA
TGTGCCAGCTCACCGAGCGGAGAGACCCAGTACTTC	CASSPSGETQYF	TRBV18	TRBJ2-5	NA	once
TGTGCCAGCAGAGACTATAGCAATCAGCCCCAGCATTTT	CASRDYSNQPQHF	TRBV2	TRBJ1-5	NA	NA
TGTGCCAGCAGTGAAGTAGGTATAGGGGGTAGCTCCTACAATGAGCAGTTCTTC	CASSEVGIGGSSYNEQFF	TRBV6-1	TRBJ2-1	NA	once
TGTGCCAGTAGTATGGAGGGGAACACTGAAGCTTTCTTT	CASSMEGNTEAFF	TRBV19	TRBJ1-1	NA	NA
TGTGCCAGCAGTTTATGGGGCCAGTTCTCTGGAAACACCATATATTTT	CASSLWGQFSGNTIYF	TRBV28	TRBJ1-3	NA	NA
TGCAGCGCCGGGACTGGGGAATTGGATACGCAGTATTTT	CSAGTGELDTQYF	TRBV29-1	TRBJ2-3	NA	NA
TGTGCCAGCAGTTACGACAGGGTCGGTGCCTCCCGTGGCTACACCTTC	CASSYDRVGASRGYTF	TRBV6-5	TRBJ1-2	TRBD1	NA
TGTGCCAGCAGCTCAACAGGGTATGGCTACACCTTC	CASSSTGYGYTF	TRBV7-2	TRBJ1-2	NA	NA
TGTGCCAGCAGGATGACAGGGGTTAACTATGGCTACACCTTC	CASRMTGVNYGYTF	TRBV2	TRBJ1-2	TRBD1	NA
TGCGCCAGCAGCAACCGGGACAGGGGAGGGGAGCTGTTTTTT	CASSNRDRGGELFF	TRBV5-1	TRBJ2-2	TRBD1	once
TGTGCCAGCAGCCGGGAGGACTATGGCTACACCTTC	CASSREDYGYTF	TRBV6-5	TRBJ1-2	NA	NA
TGTGCCAGCTCACCCCCCGGGGGGGCAGGGAATCAGCCCCAGCATTTT	CASSPPGGAGNQPQHF	TRBV18	TRBJ1-5	NA	NA
TGTGCCAGCAGCCCCAGACAGGGGAGCGCTGGAAACACCATATATTTT	CASSPRQGSAGNTIYF	TRBV11-3	TRBJ1-3	TRBD1	NA
TGTGCCAGCAGTCCCATGACACGGGGAAACATGAACACTGAAGCTTTCTTT	CASSPMTRGNMNTEAFF	TRBV6-2/TRBV6-3	TRBJ1-1	NA	NA
TGCGCCAGCAGTAAGTCGGGGAGTTACACTGAAGCTTTCTTT	CASSKSGSYTEAFF	TRBV10-1	TRBJ1-1	NA	once
TGTGCCAGCCGATCCGGGACAACGAACACCGGGGAGCTGTTTTTT	CASRSGTTNTGELFF	TRBV19	TRBJ2-2	NA	few
TGTGCCAGCAGTGAAGACAGTGTGTATGGCTACACCTTC	CASSEDSVYGYTF	TRBV2	TRBJ1-2	NA	NA
TGTGCCAGCAGCTTAAGACTAGCGGGAACAGATACGCAGTATTTT	CASSLRLAGTDTQYF	TRBV7-3	TRBJ2-3	TRBD2	NA
TGTGCCAGCAGTTACTCGCAGGAGGATAAGTTGACCCAGCATTTT	CASSYSQEDKLTQHF	TRBV6-5	TRBJ1-5	NA	NA
TGTGCCAGCAGTCCTAGCGGGGGGCTATACAATGAGCAGTTCTTC	CASSPSGGLYNEQFF	TRBV28	TRBJ2-1	TRBD2	NA
TGCGCCAGCAGAGCTGGCCCCGGGACACAGTGGAGAAACACCATATATTTT	CASRAGPGTQWRNTIYF	TRBV5-1	TRBJ1-3	NA	many
TGTGCCTGGAGTCGGCTAGCGGGAGGGTTTATGGGATACAATGAGCAGTTCTTC	CAWSRLAGGFMGYNEQFF	TRBV30	TRBJ2-1	TRBD2	NA
TGTGCCAGCAGCCGATCTAGCGGTAGGGAGGAGCTGTTTTTT	CASSRSSGREELFF	TRBV3-1/TRBV3-2	TRBJ2-2	TRBD2	NA
TGTGCCAGCAGCCTCCAGGGGCCTCAGGGTGAAAAACTGTTTTTT	CASSLQGPQGEKLFF	TRBV5-6	TRBJ1-4	NA	NA
TGTGCCAGCAGCGTAGGGGAGGGGGGTTCCTCTGGAAACACCATATATTTT	CASSVGEGGSSGNTIYF	TRBV9	TRBJ1-3	NA	few
TGTGCCAGCAGCCCACAATTCGACCCACAGGGGGCTCGGGGCTACACCTTC	CASSPQFDPQGARGYTF	TRBV7-9	TRBJ1-2	TRBD1	NA
TGTGCCATCAGTGAGTCGGAGGGGTCTGGAAACACCATATATTTT	CAISESEGSGNTIYF	TRBV10-3	TRBJ1-3	NA	NA
TGTGCCAGCAGCCGGTCTGGCAGGCCCTCTGGAAACACCATATATTTT	CASSRSGRPSGNTIYF	TRBV11-3	TRBJ1-3	NA	few
TGTGCCAGCAGCTTATTGGCGGGACAGGGGACTGAAGCTTTCTTT	CASSLLAGQGTEAFF	TRBV7-2	TRBJ1-1	TRBD1	NA
TGTGCCAGCAGTTTCGACAGGGTAGCATTTGGCTACACCTTC	CASSFDRVAFGYTF	TRBV27	TRBJ1-2	TRBD1	NA
TGTGCCAGTAGCCCCCGACAGGTAATGAACACTGAAGCTTTCTTT	CASSPRQVMNTEAFF	TRBV19	TRBJ1-1	NA	NA
TGTGCCAGCTCCCCCGGACAGGCAACTAATGAAAAACTGTTTTTT	CASSPGQATNEKLFF	TRBV18	TRBJ1-4	TRBD1	NA